A single sample gave rise to the 30 T cell receptor beta chains below, sequenced in a study of cytomegalovirus exposure and HLA in healthy donors. Both 60 Vbeta primers and 13 Jbeta primers went into the PCR. Assay: immunoSEQ multiplex PCR; the TCRdb copy retains only in-frame clones and omits some. The sample contains roughly 140,000 clones, around 80% of which appear only once. Sequencing was done on a sample of PBMCs. The receptors were sampled from a male donor in good health and CMV-seronegative.

V usage is TRBV7-3 and J usage is TRBJ2-2; TRBD2 matches at 8 bases. V gave up 3 bases and J gave up 5 bases; unmatched junction bases: 5. Per germline, CDR1 SGHTA and CDR2 FQGTGA. The CDR3 covers 15 residues. DNA of the CDR3: TGTGCCAGCAGCTTTAGTGCGGGGGGAACCGGGGAGCTGTTTTTT. Its protein product is CASSFSAGGTGELFF.

This chain connects TRBV11-2 to TRBJ1-1; no clear D. V shed 1 base and J shed 0 bases, with 6 bases lying between them. CDR1 and CDR2 (germline): SGHAT, FQNNGV. CDR3 size: 14 residues. The CDR3 reads CASSLGNLNTEAFF. CDR3 bases: TGTGCCAGCAGCTTAGGTAATCTGAACACTGAAGCTTTCTTT.

The CDR3 is CASSGQDNSNQPQHF. The CDR3 DNA reads as TGTGCCAGCAGTGGCCAAGATAATAGCAATCAGCCCCAGCATTTT. This chain joins TRBV28 and TRBJ1-5, with unresolved D. With 5 bases removed from V and 0 bases from J, the gap between germline ends came to 11 bases. CDR1 is MDHEN, CDR2 SYDVKM, per germline. The CDR3 contains 15 residues.

This clone occurred a few times. V and J are TRBV19 and TRBJ2-7, with D perhaps matching TRBD1 (6 bases). V lost 4 bases to trimming and J lost 2 bases, with 15 bases between them. Germline-derived CDR1 and CDR2 are LNHDA and SQIVND (reference sequence). The CDR3 length is 15 residues. The CDR3 loop is CASSTPHRAPYEQYF. The CDR3 coding sequence is TGTGCCAGTAGTACACCGCACAGGGCCCCCTACGAGCAGTACTTC.

The chain has TRBV11-2 and TRBJ2-1; D may be TRBD2 (5 bases). Germline V gene lookup returns CDR1 SGHAT and CDR2 FQNNGV. V shed 6 bases and J shed 10 bases, with 22 bases lying between them. The CDR3 is made up of 15 amino acids. As DNA, the CDR3 is TGTGCCAGCAGTAATCCGAAAAACGGGGAAGGAGAGCAGTTCTTC. Its protein product is CASSNPKNGEGEQFF.

CDR3 DNA sequence: TGTGCCAGTAGCAGGGAGGGTAACTATGGCTACACCTTC. Protein product: CASSREGNYGYTF. The genes are TRBV19 and TRBJ1-2, with D maybe TRBD1 (5 bases). The CDR3 sequence is 13 residues long. Germline CDR1 LNHDA, CDR2 SQIVND (reference sequence). Trimming stripped 6 bases from V and 1 base from J, with 9 bases between.

The chain links TRBV5-1 to TRBJ2-3; TRBD2 is a possible D gene (5 bases). Germline CDR1 is SGHRS and CDR2 is YFSETQ. V dropped 3 bases and J dropped 0 bases, with 11 bases sitting between them. CDR3 length: 15 residues. The CDR3 region has the DNA TGCGCCAGCAGCTCGACCGGGGTAAGCACAGATACGCAGTATTTT. Translated, it gives CASSSTGVSTDTQYF.

This clone occurred once. CDR3 loop: CASSSTLQQFHEQYF. CDR3 coding DNA: TGTGCCAGCAGCTCTACCCTCCAACAGTTCCACGAGCAGTACTTC. The chain uses TRBV6-6 and TRBJ2-7; no reliable D call. This CDR3 contains 15 residues. The germline gives CDR1 MNHNY, CDR2 SVGAGI (reference sequence). Trimming took off 6 bases at V and 5 bases at J, with 20 bases between the two ends.

The table lists this clone with a few counts. The gene calls are TRBV15 and TRBJ1-6, with TRBD1 identical over 8 bases. Germline V CDR1 and CDR2: LNHNV, YYDKDF (reference sequence). Germline trimming cut 0 bases from V and 8 bases from J; bases unmatched to any gene: 3. CDR3 length: 15 residues. The CDR3 DNA reads as TGTGCCACCAGCAGAGATACAGGGGGGGATTCACCCCTCCACTTT. Its protein is CATSRDTGGDSPLHF.

The chain employs TRBV28 and TRBJ2-7; no definite D call. This CDR3 is 11 amino acids long. V was clipped by 8 bases and J by 3 bases, with 8 bases between them. Germline V gene data show CDR1 as MDHEN and CDR2 as SYDVKM. In DNA form, the CDR3 reads TGTGCCAGCGATTCGGGCTACGAGCAGTACTTC. Protein product: CASDSGYEQYF.

This clone was observed a handful of times. This chain connects TRBV28 to TRBJ2-6; 7 nucleotides align to TRBD1. The CDR3 loop spans 15 amino acids. V trimming: 5 bases; J trimming: 2 bases; junction bases outside the gene matches: 3. The germline V gene has CDR1 MDHEN and CDR2 SYDVKM. CDR3 residues: CASSPQGAGANVLTF. DNA of the CDR3: TGTGCCAGCAGTCCCCAGGGGGCTGGGGCCAACGTCCTGACTTTC.

The chain couples TRBV4-3 to TRBJ1-4; D possibly corresponds to TRBD1 (6 bases). V gave up 4 bases and J gave up 4 bases, with 10 bases separating them. Germline values: CDR1 LGHNA, CDR2 YSLEER. The CDR3 sequence is 14 residues long. DNA for the CDR3: TGCGCCAGCAGCCCAGGGGCGGGTAATGAAAAACTGTTTTTT. This sequence encodes CASSPGAGNEKLFF.

The chain is built from TRBV19 and TRBJ1-3; D gene ambiguous. This CDR3 has 14 residues. The V end lost 7 bases, the J end lost 3 bases, and 13 bases lay between the germline ends. CDR1 LNHDA and CDR2 SQIVND come from the germline V gene (reference sequence). The CDR3 loop reads CASTLRGHGNTIYF. The CDR3 DNA reads as TGTGCCAGTACCCTTAGAGGCCATGGAAACACCATATATTTT.

V gene TRBV5-4 combines with J gene TRBJ2-5, with a possible D match to TRBD2 (5 bases). V was clipped by 0 bases and J by 4 bases, with 13 bases between them. Per germline, CDR1 SGHNT and CDR2 YYREEE (reference sequence). This CDR3 contains 15 residues. The CDR3 bases are TGTGCCAGCAGCTTGGCCGGCCTCAGCGGAGAGACCCAGTACTTC. Translated, it gives CASSLAGLSGETQYF.

The V and J genes are TRBV14 and TRBJ2-7, with 9 positions matching TRBD1. With V trimmed by 2 bases and J by 3 bases, 8 bases remained unmatched. CDR3 length: 16 residues. Germline CDR1 reads SGHDN; CDR2 reads FVKESK. The CDR3 reads CASSQPGQGSIYEQYF. The DNA of the CDR3 is TGTGCCAGCAGCCAACCTGGACAGGGGTCGATCTACGAGCAGTACTTC.

The chain has TRBV2 and TRBJ1-2, with unresolved D. The CDR3 runs to 11 residues. CDR1 and CDR2 from the germline V gene are SNHLY and FYNNEI. Trimming cost V 8 bases and J 7 bases, with 11 bases left between them. CDR3 sequence: CASRSGSGYTF. CDR3 in DNA: TGTGCCAGCCGGTCGGGTTCTGGCTACACCTTC. Filled out from reference TRBV2 and TRBJ1-2, the complete variable domain reads EPEVTQTPSHQVTQMGQEVILRCVPISNHLYFYWYRQILGQKVEFLVSFYNNEISEKSEIFDDQFSVERPDGSNFTLKIRSTKLEDSAMYFCASRSGSGYTFGSGTRLTVV.

The gene calls are TRBV7-9 and TRBJ1-2; 8 bases match TRBD1. Germline V gene sequence: CDR1 SEHNR, CDR2 FQNEAQ (reference sequence). The CDR3 loop spans 16 amino acids. The junction had 16 bases not matched to a gene; V was cut back by 5 bases and J by 8 bases. Written as DNA, the CDR3 is TGTGCCAGCAGCCCTTCAAGCGCCGGGACAGGCAGGGGCTACACCTTC. This gives the protein CASSPSSAGTGRGYTF.

V gene TRBV4-1 combines with J gene TRBJ2-7; D gene unclear. The germline V gene encodes CDR1 MGHRA and CDR2 YSYEKL. V dropped 0 bases and J dropped 5 bases, with 14 bases sitting between them. This CDR3 is 15 amino acids long. In DNA form, the CDR3 reads TGCGCCAGCAGCCAAGAGTCCGGGTCGTTCAACGAGCAGTACTTC. It codes for CASSQESGSFNEQYF.

The chain joins TRBV4-1 to TRBJ1-2, with D uncertain. Trimming removed 1 base at V and 1 base at J, with 19 bases between. This CDR3 is built from 18 residues. Germline V CDR1 and CDR2: MGHRA, YSYEKL. CDR3 sequence: CASSQGPLDRRVNYGYTF. In nucleotides, the CDR3 is TGCGCCAGCAGCCAAGGCCCACTGGATCGGAGGGTTAACTATGGCTACACCTTC.

V is TRBV4-3 and J is TRBJ2-3; TRBD1 matches at 7 bases. After removal of 1 base from V and 3 bases from J, the junction contained 10 bases not matched to a gene. Germline loops: CDR1 LGHNA, CDR2 YSLEER. The CDR3 is made up of 17 amino acids. The CDR3 bases are TGCGCCAGCAGCCAAGCTCCGGGACAGCAGACGACAGATACGCAGTATTTT. It encodes CASSQAPGQQTTDTQYF.

The CDR3 nucleotides read TGTGCCAGCAGTCTAGTTACTGGAAACACCATATATTTT. Encoded protein: CASSLVTGNTIYF. The chain combines TRBV6-5 with TRBJ1-3, with unresolved D. The germline V gene encodes CDR1 MNHEY and CDR2 SVGAGI. CDR3 length: 13 residues. V lost 5 bases, J lost 2 bases, and 7 bases lay in between.

This clone was seen a few times. The CDR3 DNA is TGTGCCAGCAGTGGTCTAGAGACCCAGTACTTC. Translating it yields CASSGLETQYF. J is TRBJ2-5 and V is TRBV6-1, with unresolved D. The CDR3 sequence is 11 residues long. Germline CDR1 reads MNHNS; CDR2 reads SASEGT. V dropped 4 bases and J dropped 4 bases, with 4 bases sitting between them.

This clone appeared a few times. The rearrangement joins TRBV30 to TRBJ2-7, with TRBD2 identical over 7 bases. The J segment lost 4 bases and the V segment lost 5 bases, leaving 2 bases of the junction unmatched. This CDR3 is 11 amino acids long. CDR1 GTSNPN and CDR2 SVGIG come from the germline V gene (reference sequence). The CDR3, as DNA: TGTGCCTGGGGGAGGGGTTACGAGCAGTACTTC. Residues: CAWGRGYEQYF. Full variable domain (outside the CDR3, taken from reference TRBV30 and TRBJ2-7): SQTIHQWPATLVQPVGSPLSLECTVEGTSNPNLYWYRQAAGRGLQLLFYSVGIGQISSEVPQNLSASRPQDRQFILSSKKLLLSDSGFYLCAWGRGYEQYFGPGTRLTVT.

This clone has just a few counts. V and J are TRBV2 and TRBJ1-5; D call uncertain. V was shortened by 7 bases and J by 11 bases, with 24 bases between the two germline ends. The germline V gene encodes CDR1 SNHLY and CDR2 FYNNEI. CDR3 length: 15 residues. This CDR3 reads CASTGLTLNAAAQHF. CDR3 nucleotide sequence: TGTGCCAGCACCGGCCTTACCCTTAACGCAGCGGCCCAGCATTTT.

V gene TRBV27 combines with J gene TRBJ1-6, with 10 bases lining up with TRBD1. J gave up 9 bases and V 3 bases, and 8 bases lay outside the gene matches. CDR1 and CDR2 (germline): MNHEY, SMNVEV (reference sequence). CDR3 length equals 16 residues. CDR3 DNA sequence: TGTGCCAGCAGTTTTTCACTGGGACAGGGGAGTTCACCCCTCCACTTT. This encodes CASSFSLGQGSSPLHF.

The V and J genes are TRBV9 and TRBJ2-6; 7 nucleotides line up with TRBD1. V gave up 5 bases and J gave up 0 bases; unmatched junction bases: 8. CDR1 is SGDLS and CDR2 is YYNGEE in the germline V gene. The CDR3 sequence is 17 residues long. The CDR3 nucleotides are TGTGCCAGCAGTTTCGACAGGGCGAGCTCTGGGGCCAACGTCCTGACTTTC. The encoded protein is CASSFDRASSGANVLTF.

The chain recombines TRBV25-1 with TRBJ1-2; perhaps TRBD1 as D (6 bases). The CDR3 sequence is 16 residues long. CDR1 MGHDK and CDR2 SYGVNS come from the germline V gene. V lost 1 base, J lost 0 bases, and 12 bases lay in between. CDR3 sequence: CASSEFGSGANYGYTF. The CDR3 coding sequence is TGTGCCAGCAGTGAATTCGGGTCAGGGGCTAACTATGGCTACACCTTC.

This rearrangement joins TRBV4-3 to TRBJ2-1, with 8 bases identical to TRBD1. The CDR3 spans 17 residues. Germline V CDR1 and CDR2: LGHNA, YSLEER. The V gene end was trimmed by 0 bases and the J gene end by 0 bases; junction bases not matched to a gene: 4. CDR3 bases: TGCGCCAGCAGCCAAGAGGGACAGGCCAGCTCCTACAATGAGCAGTTCTTC. Translating gives CASSQEGQASSYNEQFF.

This chain joins TRBV7-2 and TRBJ2-2; D is undetermined. Trimming cost V 5 bases and J 3 bases, with 7 bases left between them. The CDR3 is made up of 13 amino acids. Per germline, CDR1 SGHTA and CDR2 FQGNSA. CDR3 sequence: CASSRYDTGELFF. The DNA of the CDR3 is TGTGCCAGCAGCCGTTATGACACCGGGGAGCTGTTTTTT. The full variable domain, rest sourced from reference TRBV7-2 and TRBJ2-2, is GAGVSQSPSNKVTEKGKDVELRCDPISGHTALYWYRQSLGQGLEFLIYFQGNSAPDKSGLPSDRFSAERTGGSVSTLTIQRTQQEDSAVYLCASSRYDTGELFFGEGSRLTVL.

The chain employs TRBV30 and TRBJ1-5; 9 bases are shared with TRBD1. The length of the CDR3 is 15 residues. V was pared by 2 bases and J by 11 bases, with 13 bases of the junction left unmatched. Germline assignment: CDR1 GTSNPN and CDR2 SVGIG (reference sequence). Here the CDR3 DNA reads TGTGCCTGGAGTCCAGACAGGGGGGCGCTTGCGGCCCAGCATTTT. Translated: CAWSPDRGALAAQHF.